This is a list of T cell receptor beta chains from one sample in a study of cytomegalovirus exposure and HLA in healthy donors. Here immunoSEQ multiplex PCR was the method, and the copy in TCRdb shows in-frame clones only, minus some. The sample records hundreds of thousands of clones, more than 65% being singletons. Sample: PBMCs. All receptors come from a woman in her twenties or thirties in good health and CMV-seronegative. The conserved cysteine and the conserved F or W are not part of the CDR3 here. The order of the fields is V gene, J gene, CDR3 length, CDR3 protein.

TRBV5-4	TRBJ1-6	15	ASSLGGALGNNSPLH
TRBV5-4	TRBJ1-1	12	ASRAGQRNTEAF
TRBV5-6	TRBJ1-4	14	ASSPRVVRGSEKLF
TRBV7-2	TRBJ2-7	13	ASTSPGLAGEEQY
TRBV7-3	TRBJ2-1	12	ASSLAGGLDEQF
TRBV19	TRBJ2-7	17	ASSQNPRDRNWGAYEQY
TRBV19	TRBJ2-2	12	ASFPGGGAGELF
TRBV6-5	TRBJ1-2	12	ASNPTGTGYGYT
TRBV6-5	TRBJ2-1	11	ASSYSDKDEQF
TRBV7-2	TRBJ1-5	11	ASSVRGNQPQH
TRBV6-6	TRBJ1-6	13	ASSYGSGGNSPLH
TRBV2	TRBJ2-3	11	ASSVDFTDTQY
TRBV6-6	TRBJ1-6	11	ASKRQGDSPLH
TRBV19	TRBJ2-3	9	ASIESDTQY
TRBV7-9	TRBJ2-1	15	ASSLIVGLADDNEQF
TRBV30	TRBJ1-4	13	AWSVDYQGGEKLF
TRBV2	TRBJ1-2	11	ASGDRGFYGYT
TRBV19	TRBJ1-3	14	ASSNYRDGSGNTIY
TRBV7-9	TRBJ2-7	13	ASSFSQGVSYEQY
TRBV6-6	TRBJ2-7	11	ASGQGLTYEQY
TRBV19	TRBJ1-5	13	ASSPGQKSNQPQH
TRBV21-1	TRBJ2-7	14	ASSKEGCGPSYEQY
TRBV7-9	TRBJ2-7	10	ASSSNYQEVY
TRBV19	TRBJ2-3	12	ASSIVSSTDTQY
TRBV5-6	TRBJ2-1	12	ASTPPTGGNEQF
TRBV19	TRBJ1-1	11	ASSSTGQGEAF
TRBV2	TRBJ2-2	13	ASNNYGGPTGELF
TRBV5-8	TRBJ2-1	15	ASSLDRRTHTRNEQF
TRBV10-1	TRBJ2-3	13	ASSGLAGGSDTQY
TRBV5-5	TRBJ2-6	13	ASSWSTGGANVLT
TRBV7-2	TRBJ2-3	12	ASRSNRGTDTQY
TRBV7-2	TRBJ2-7	13	ASSLDTGSSYEQY
TRBV9	TRBJ2-5	13	ASSVGTSQRETQY
TRBV29-1	TRBJ2-4	11	SVAGTSQSIQY
TRBV5-1	TRBJ1-1	11	ASSWGGRTEAF
TRBV30	TRBJ1-5	12	AWSRHRGDQPQH
TRBV4-1	TRBJ2-7	14	ASSQLTGPLRDEQY
TRBV5-4	TRBJ2-1	13	ASNTRRGQYNEQF
TRBV9	TRBJ2-1	13	ASSVDGRGWNEQF
TRBV19	TRBJ1-3	14	ASSISNWISGNTIY
TRBV5-1	TRBJ2-2	15	ASSLARDSSNTGELF
TRBV9	TRBJ2-2	11	ASSVALAGELF
TRBV7-7	TRBJ2-5	13	ASSLVGTDKETQY